The rows below give T cell receptor beta chains drawn from one sample of a study of blood T cell repertoires in COVID-19. Profiled with immunoSEQ multiplex PCR; TCRdb holds only in-frame clones, not every one. The table lists approximately 93,000 clones, approximately 88% of them singletons, with over 0.45% in the top ten. The specimen sequenced was peripheral blood. All receptors derive from a man aged 55 to 69 with acute or convalescent COVID-19. The CDR3 runs from the conserved cysteine through the conserved F or W. Each record gives: D gene, CDR3 length, J gene, V gene, CDR3 protein, CDR3 DNA. A D gene is named only where the DNA matches it firmly.

D gene: TRBD1; CDR3 length: 15; J gene: TRBJ2-2; V gene: TRBV6-5; CDR3 protein: CASRTGAKDTGELFF; CDR3 DNA: TGTGCCAGCAGGACAGGGGCTAAGGACACCGGGGAGCTGTTTTTT
D gene: -; CDR3 length: 18; J gene: TRBJ2-2; V gene: TRBV29-1; CDR3 protein: CSALKGVGSGANTGELFF; CDR3 DNA: TGCAGCGCCCTAAAAGGGGTGGGGTCCGGCGCGAACACCGGGGAGCTGTTTTTT
D gene: -; CDR3 length: 12; J gene: TRBJ1-3; V gene: TRBV9; CDR3 protein: CASSVDLNTIYF; CDR3 DNA: TGTGCCAGCAGCGTAGACTTAAACACCATATATTTT
D gene: -; CDR3 length: 14; J gene: TRBJ2-1; V gene: TRBV19; CDR3 protein: CASSQASFGNEQFF; CDR3 DNA: TGTGCCAGTAGTCAGGCTAGCTTCGGCAATGAGCAGTTCTTC
D gene: -; CDR3 length: 15; J gene: TRBJ1-6; V gene: TRBV5-1; CDR3 protein: CASSYLGSASSPLHF; CDR3 DNA: TGCGCCAGCAGCTACCTTGGCAGCGCGAGCTCACCCCTCCACTTT
D gene: TRBD1; CDR3 length: 13; J gene: TRBJ1-2; V gene: TRBV6-5; CDR3 protein: CASSSDRVYGYTF; CDR3 DNA: TGTGCCAGCAGTTCCGACAGGGTCTATGGCTACACCTTC
D gene: TRBD1; CDR3 length: 13; J gene: TRBJ2-5; V gene: TRBV5-6; CDR3 protein: CASSWTGGETQYF; CDR3 DNA: TGTGCCAGCAGCTGGACAGGGGGAGAGACCCAGTACTTC
D gene: -; CDR3 length: 11; J gene: TRBJ2-1; V gene: TRBV30; CDR3 protein: CAWITRDEQFF; CDR3 DNA: TGTGCCTGGATCACGCGCGATGAGCAGTTCTTC
D gene: TRBD1; CDR3 length: 15; J gene: TRBJ1-1; V gene: TRBV5-1; CDR3 protein: CASSLGTEVNTEAFF; CDR3 DNA: TGCGCCAGCAGCCTGGGGACAGAGGTGAACACTGAAGCTTTCTTT
D gene: -; CDR3 length: 13; J gene: TRBJ2-7; V gene: TRBV12-5; CDR3 protein: CASAERQVYEQYF; CDR3 DNA: TGTGCTAGTGCCGAGAGACAGGTCTACGAGCAGTACTTC
D gene: TRBD1; CDR3 length: 15; J gene: TRBJ2-5; V gene: TRBV6-5; CDR3 protein: CASSPRDRLQETQYF; CDR3 DNA: TGTGCCAGCAGCCCCCGGGACAGACTACAAGAGACCCAGTACTTC
D gene: TRBD2; CDR3 length: 16; J gene: TRBJ2-2; V gene: TRBV6-6; CDR3 protein: CASSYISGFDGGELFF; CDR3 DNA: TGTGCCAGCAGTTATATTAGCGGGTTTGATGGCGGGGAGCTGTTTTTT
D gene: -; CDR3 length: 14; J gene: TRBJ1-2; V gene: TRBV28; CDR3 protein: CASSLPRDNYGYTF; CDR3 DNA: TGTGCCAGCAGTTTACCCCGGGATAACTATGGCTACACCTTC
D gene: -; CDR3 length: 13; J gene: TRBJ1-1; V gene: TRBV27; CDR3 protein: CASSFSGNTEAFF; CDR3 DNA: TGTGCCAGCAGTTTCAGTGGTAACACTGAAGCTTTCTTT
D gene: -; CDR3 length: 15; J gene: TRBJ1-1; V gene: TRBV25-1; CDR3 protein: CASSESAGKNTEAFF; CDR3 DNA: TGTGCCAGCAGTGAATCGGCAGGGAAGAACACTGAAGCTTTCTTT